Listed below are T cell receptor beta chains from one sample, sequenced in a study of blood T cell repertoires in COVID-19. Here immunoSEQ multiplex PCR was the method, and the copy in TCRdb shows in-frame clones only, minus some. The sample contains approximately 170,000 clones, more than 75% of which appear only once. The sequencing sample was made of peripheral blood. The receptors stem from a man between 60 and 75 years old with active or convalescent COVID-19. Each CDR3 is given with its conserved first and last residue. A D gene is named only where the DNA matches it firmly. A row's size may be missing; if present it is once, few, many or a size class.

cdr3_nt: TGTGCCAGCAGGGTCTGGCCGGGAGTCTCCTACGAGCAGTACTTC; cdr3_aa: CASRVWPGVSYEQYF; v_call: TRBV27; clone_size: once; d_call: -; j_call: TRBJ2-7
cdr3_nt: TGCGCCAGCAGCCAAGGGGATAGCAATCAGCCCCAGCATTTT; cdr3_aa: CASSQGDSNQPQHF; v_call: TRBV5-1; clone_size: -; d_call: -; j_call: TRBJ1-5
cdr3_nt: TGTGCCAGCAGCTTGGGCGGGGATGGTCAGCCCCAGCATTTT; cdr3_aa: CASSLGGDGQPQHF; v_call: TRBV5-6; clone_size: -; d_call: -; j_call: TRBJ1-5
cdr3_nt: TGTGCCAGCAGCCCGGGACTAGCTCACACCGGGGAGCTGTTTTTT; cdr3_aa: CASSPGLAHTGELFF; v_call: TRBV3-1/TRBV3-2; clone_size: -; d_call: TRBD2; j_call: TRBJ2-2
cdr3_nt: TGTGCCAGCAGTTTACAGTATGAGCAGTTCTTC; cdr3_aa: CASSLQYEQFF; v_call: TRBV12-3/TRBV12-4; clone_size: -; d_call: -; j_call: TRBJ2-1
cdr3_nt: TGTGCCAGCAGCTTAGGGGTAGCGGGGTATGGCGAGCAGTACTTC; cdr3_aa: CASSLGVAGYGEQYF; v_call: TRBV7-9; clone_size: -; d_call: TRBD2; j_call: TRBJ2-7
cdr3_nt: TGTGCCAGCAGCCCACGGGACAGGACACATAGCACAGATACGCAGTATTTT; cdr3_aa: CASSPRDRTHSTDTQYF; v_call: TRBV7-2; clone_size: -; d_call: TRBD1; j_call: TRBJ2-3
cdr3_nt: TGTGCCAGCAGCTTGTTATCGGGACAGTCCTACGAGCAGTACTTC; cdr3_aa: CASSLLSGQSYEQYF; v_call: TRBV5-6; clone_size: once; d_call: TRBD1; j_call: TRBJ2-7
cdr3_nt: TGTGCCAGCAGCGGGGGGAACCTCTACGAGCAGTACTTC; cdr3_aa: CASSGGNLYEQYF; v_call: TRBV3-1/TRBV3-2; clone_size: -; d_call: -; j_call: TRBJ2-7
cdr3_nt: TGCGCCAGCAGCCAATTCCCCCAGGCAGGACTAGCGGAGTCCTACGAGCAGTACTTC; cdr3_aa: CASSQFPQAGLAESYEQYF; v_call: TRBV4-1; clone_size: -; d_call: TRBD2; j_call: TRBJ2-7
cdr3_nt: TGTGCCACCAGCAGTGGGACAGCCAACTCTGGGGCCAACGTCCTGACTTTC; cdr3_aa: CATSSGTANSGANVLTF; v_call: TRBV15; clone_size: -; d_call: TRBD1; j_call: TRBJ2-6
cdr3_nt: TGTGCCATCCTCCGTGGCGGCGAGCAGTACTTC; cdr3_aa: CAILRGGEQYF; v_call: TRBV7-9; clone_size: -; d_call: -; j_call: TRBJ2-7
cdr3_nt: TGTGCCAGCAGCCCCGCGGACAGGGGATCCACTGAAGCTTTCTTT; cdr3_aa: CASSPADRGSTEAFF; v_call: TRBV11-3; clone_size: -; d_call: TRBD1; j_call: TRBJ1-1
cdr3_nt: TGTGCCAGTAGTATGGGGGACAGGGATTTAGCCAAAAACATTCAGTACTTC; cdr3_aa: CASSMGDRDLAKNIQYF; v_call: TRBV19; clone_size: -; d_call: TRBD1; j_call: TRBJ2-4
cdr3_nt: TGTGCCAGCAGCCAACTTATGACAGGGTCCTACGAGCAGTACTTC; cdr3_aa: CASSQLMTGSYEQYF; v_call: TRBV4-2; clone_size: once; d_call: TRBD1; j_call: TRBJ2-7
cdr3_nt: TGTGCCAGCAGACCCACCCCGGATCGGGGGGCGGTGGGCTACACCTTC; cdr3_aa: CASRPTPDRGAVGYTF; v_call: TRBV6-6; clone_size: -; d_call: -; j_call: TRBJ1-2
cdr3_nt: TGTGCCAGTAGCGGACAGGGCTATTCACCCCTCCACTTT; cdr3_aa: CASSGQGYSPLHF; v_call: TRBV19; clone_size: -; d_call: TRBD1; j_call: TRBJ1-6
cdr3_nt: TGCGCCAGCAGTGAGTACGGAGCGGGCGGGAACACTGAAGCTTTCTTT; cdr3_aa: CASSEYGAGGNTEAFF; v_call: TRBV10-2; clone_size: -; d_call: -; j_call: TRBJ1-1
cdr3_nt: TGTGCCAGCAGATGGGACAGGGGTTCGGGCTACACCTTC; cdr3_aa: CASRWDRGSGYTF; v_call: TRBV7-9; clone_size: -; d_call: TRBD1; j_call: TRBJ1-2
cdr3_nt: TGCGCCAGCAGCTTGAATCCGGGTCATCAAGGAAACACCATATATTTT; cdr3_aa: CASSLNPGHQGNTIYF; v_call: TRBV5-1; clone_size: -; d_call: -; j_call: TRBJ1-3
cdr3_nt: TGTGCCAGCAGCCAAGTAGTGAACACTGAAGCTTTCTTT; cdr3_aa: CASSQVVNTEAFF; v_call: TRBV3-1/TRBV3-2; clone_size: -; d_call: -; j_call: TRBJ1-1
cdr3_nt: TGTGCCAGCAGTGCACAGGGTGTAGGGTCACCCCTCCACTTT; cdr3_aa: CASSAQGVGSPLHF; v_call: TRBV2; clone_size: -; d_call: -; j_call: TRBJ1-6
cdr3_nt: TGTGCCATCAGTGAGTCGTGGGGGACAGAACCTAGTTTT; cdr3_aa: CAISESWGTEPSF; v_call: TRBV10-3; clone_size: -; d_call: TRBD1; j_call: TRBJ1-6
cdr3_nt: TGTGCCAGCAGGGGGTCGAGGGTTAGACTTGGCTACACCTTC; cdr3_aa: CASRGSRVRLGYTF; v_call: TRBV2; clone_size: -; d_call: -; j_call: TRBJ1-2
cdr3_nt: TGTGCCAGCAAAGATTCCGGGACAGGGGTCTATGGCTACACCTTC; cdr3_aa: CASKDSGTGVYGYTF; v_call: TRBV6-5; clone_size: -; d_call: TRBD1; j_call: TRBJ1-2
cdr3_nt: TGCGCCAGCAGTGCGGGAGACATGGCGGACTTCTCTGGAAACACCATATATTTT; cdr3_aa: CASSAGDMADFSGNTIYF; v_call: TRBV10-1; clone_size: once; d_call: -; j_call: TRBJ1-3
cdr3_nt: TGTGCCTGGAGTGTACAGGGAGCCCACTATGGCTACACCTTC; cdr3_aa: CAWSVQGAHYGYTF; v_call: TRBV30; clone_size: -; d_call: -; j_call: TRBJ1-2
cdr3_nt: TGTGCCAGCAGTGAACGGGAGGGAACTGAAGCTTTCTTT; cdr3_aa: CASSEREGTEAFF; v_call: TRBV2; clone_size: -; d_call: -; j_call: TRBJ1-1
cdr3_nt: TGTGCCAGCGGTTCAGGGAACTACGAGCAGTACTTC; cdr3_aa: CASGSGNYEQYF; v_call: TRBV6-5; clone_size: -; d_call: -; j_call: TRBJ2-7
cdr3_nt: TGTGCCAGCAGTTACTCACCCTCAGGGGACAATCAGCCCCAGCATTTT; cdr3_aa: CASSYSPSGDNQPQHF; v_call: TRBV6-2/TRBV6-3; clone_size: -; d_call: -; j_call: TRBJ1-5
cdr3_nt: TGTGCCAGCAGCCCCACGCCGAGGGCCTCTGGGGCCAACGTCCTGACTTTC; cdr3_aa: CASSPTPRASGANVLTF; v_call: TRBV7-8; clone_size: -; d_call: -; j_call: TRBJ2-6
cdr3_nt: TGTGCCATCAGTGGGCGACTAGCGGGAGGAGGATCGGGCACAGATACGCAGTATTTT; cdr3_aa: CAISGRLAGGGSGTDTQYF; v_call: TRBV10-3; clone_size: once; d_call: TRBD2; j_call: TRBJ2-3
cdr3_nt: TGCAGCGTTAACCGGGACACGGGGAATGAGCAGTTCTTC; cdr3_aa: CSVNRDTGNEQFF; v_call: TRBV29-1; clone_size: -; d_call: -; j_call: TRBJ2-1
cdr3_nt: TGTGCCAGCAGTTTATCTTCGGGACAACATCAGCCCCAGCATTTT; cdr3_aa: CASSLSSGQHQPQHF; v_call: TRBV27; clone_size: -; d_call: -; j_call: TRBJ1-5
cdr3_nt: TGTGCCAGCAGCTTAGGAACCGACAGCCACAATCAGCCCCAGCATTTT; cdr3_aa: CASSLGTDSHNQPQHF; v_call: TRBV7-9; clone_size: -; d_call: -; j_call: TRBJ1-5
cdr3_nt: TGTGCCAGCACCCGGACAGGTTTTTCATCCGGGGAGCTGTTTTTT; cdr3_aa: CASTRTGFSSGELFF; v_call: TRBV5-4; clone_size: -; d_call: TRBD1; j_call: TRBJ2-2
cdr3_nt: TGTGCCAGCAGTTTATTCACTCGAAACACCGGGGAGCTGTTTTTT; cdr3_aa: CASSLFTRNTGELFF; v_call: TRBV27; clone_size: -; d_call: -; j_call: TRBJ2-2
cdr3_nt: TGTGCCAGCAGTGATGGGGCCAATGAGCAGTTCTTC; cdr3_aa: CASSDGANEQFF; v_call: TRBV2; clone_size: -; d_call: -; j_call: TRBJ2-1
cdr3_nt: TGTGCCAGCAGTGAAGTCCGGGATCAGCCCCAGCATTTT; cdr3_aa: CASSEVRDQPQHF; v_call: TRBV6-1; clone_size: few; d_call: -; j_call: TRBJ1-5
cdr3_nt: TGTGCCATCAGTGTCCGGGGCAATCAGCCCCAGCATTTT; cdr3_aa: CAISVRGNQPQHF; v_call: TRBV10-3; clone_size: -; d_call: -; j_call: TRBJ1-5
cdr3_nt: TGTGCCAGCAGTGGGACTCCCGGGACAGGGGCTGGCTATGGCTACACCTTC; cdr3_aa: CASSGTPGTGAGYGYTF; v_call: TRBV2; clone_size: -; d_call: TRBD1; j_call: TRBJ1-2
cdr3_nt: TGTGCCAGTAGTCAGGAGGGGAATGGACTACCCGTGAGAGAGACCCAGTACTTC; cdr3_aa: CASSQEGNGLPVRETQYF; v_call: TRBV19; clone_size: once; d_call: -; j_call: TRBJ2-5
cdr3_nt: TGTGCCAGCAGCCAAATACAGTCCTACAATGAGCAGTTCTTC; cdr3_aa: CASSQIQSYNEQFF; v_call: TRBV3-1/TRBV3-2; clone_size: -; d_call: -; j_call: TRBJ2-1
cdr3_nt: TGTGCCAGCAGTCTAAGGGGTCTGCAGGAGCAGTACTTC; cdr3_aa: CASSLRGLQEQYF; v_call: TRBV12-3/TRBV12-4; clone_size: -; d_call: -; j_call: TRBJ2-7
cdr3_nt: TGTGCCAGCAGTTACCAGGGGACTAACTATGGCTACACCTTC; cdr3_aa: CASSYQGTNYGYTF; v_call: TRBV6-5; clone_size: once; d_call: -; j_call: TRBJ1-2
cdr3_nt: TGCGCCAGCAGTGAGTCGCGGGGGGGGGCGACTACTAGTGAGCAGTTCTTC; cdr3_aa: CASSESRGGATTSEQFF; v_call: TRBV10-2; clone_size: -; d_call: TRBD2; j_call: TRBJ2-1
cdr3_nt: TGTGCCAGCAGTTTGGGCGGGCGGGACATTCAGTACTTC; cdr3_aa: CASSLGGRDIQYF; v_call: TRBV28; clone_size: -; d_call: -; j_call: TRBJ2-4
cdr3_nt: TGCGCCAGCAGCTTGGAGGAGTCTGGGGCCAACGTCCTGACTTTC; cdr3_aa: CASSLEESGANVLTF; v_call: TRBV5-1; clone_size: -; d_call: -; j_call: TRBJ2-6
cdr3_nt: TGCGCCAGCAGCTTGGGGCGGTCTCTTACTGAAGCTTTCTTT; cdr3_aa: CASSLGRSLTEAFF; v_call: TRBV5-1; clone_size: -; d_call: -; j_call: TRBJ1-1
cdr3_nt: TGTGCCAGCAGCAAAGTAACAGGCAAAGTTAGCAATCAGCCCCAGCATTTT; cdr3_aa: CASSKVTGKVSNQPQHF; v_call: TRBV21-1; clone_size: -; d_call: -; j_call: TRBJ1-5
cdr3_nt: TGCGCCAGCAGCTGGACTAGCGGCAGCACAGATACGCAGTATTTT; cdr3_aa: CASSWTSGSTDTQYF; v_call: TRBV5-1; clone_size: -; d_call: TRBD2; j_call: TRBJ2-3
cdr3_nt: TGTGCCAGCAGCTCCCCGAGGATAAACGGGGGCAATGAGCAGTTCTTC; cdr3_aa: CASSSPRINGGNEQFF; v_call: TRBV7-2; clone_size: -; d_call: -; j_call: TRBJ2-1
cdr3_nt: TGTGCCATCAGTGATTCGGGACAGGGGGTCGAAGATACGCAGTATTTT; cdr3_aa: CAISDSGQGVEDTQYF; v_call: TRBV10-3; clone_size: -; d_call: TRBD1; j_call: TRBJ2-3
cdr3_nt: TGTGCCAGCAGCTTGTGGGGAGCCCTTAGCTATGGCTACACCTTC; cdr3_aa: CASSLWGALSYGYTF; v_call: TRBV5-5; clone_size: -; d_call: -; j_call: TRBJ1-2
cdr3_nt: TGTGCCAGCAGCACGGTGGACTCCTACTCCTACGAGCAGTACTTC; cdr3_aa: CASSTVDSYSYEQYF; v_call: TRBV7-2; clone_size: once; d_call: -; j_call: TRBJ2-7
cdr3_nt: TGTGCCAGTAGTATCCAGCGGGGGGCCCACTCCTACGAGCAGTACTTC; cdr3_aa: CASSIQRGAHSYEQYF; v_call: TRBV19; clone_size: -; d_call: TRBD2; j_call: TRBJ2-7
cdr3_nt: TGTGCCAGCAGCCAAAACTGGGGAGGGACAGGTCGGGAGCATGGGATCTTC; cdr3_aa: CASSQNWGGTGREHGIF; v_call: TRBV3-1/TRBV3-2; clone_size: -; d_call: -; j_call: TRBJ2-1